This is a list of T cell receptor beta chains from one sample in a study of cytomegalovirus exposure and HLA in healthy donors. Data came from immunoSEQ multiplex PCR; TCRdb stores just in-frame clones and leaves some out. The sample lists under 200,000 clones, over 75% seen once, with approximately 2.5% in the top ten. Sequenced material: PBMCs. All receptors derive from a man between 60 and 70 years old in good health and CMV-seronegative. Each CDR3 is given with its conserved first and last residue. D genes are given only for firm matches. Clone size is not always given. Where it is, it says once, few, many or a class for expanded clones.

D	size	V	J	CDR3	DNA
-	once	TRBV27	TRBJ2-1	CASSLSPQGGVHEQFF	TGTGCCAGCAGTTTATCTCCCCAGGGTGGGGTCCATGAGCAGTTCTTC
TRBD1	-	TRBV14	TRBJ2-7	CASSQGSGQLTPYEQYF	TGTGCCAGCAGCCAAGGTTCGGGACAGCTAACGCCCTACGAGCAGTACTTC
-	-	TRBV9	TRBJ2-1	CASSQQRRNEQFF	TGTGCCAGCAGCCAGCAGCGGCGCAATGAGCAGTTCTTC
-	-	TRBV7-2	TRBJ2-1	CASSLATTGPRGEQFF	TGTGCCAGCAGCTTAGCCACCACCGGGCCCAGGGGTGAGCAGTTCTTC
-	-	TRBV7-8	TRBJ2-3	CASSSRGSPDTQYF	TGTGCCAGCAGCTCACGCGGGTCCCCAGATACGCAGTATTTT
TRBD1	-	TRBV2	TRBJ1-2	CASRVTGNYGYTF	TGTGCCAGCAGGGTGACAGGGAACTATGGCTACACCTTC
-	-	TRBV6-6	TRBJ1-1	CASSYGRERKNTEAFF	TGTGCCAGCAGTTACGGGCGGGAAAGGAAGAACACTGAAGCTTTCTTT
-	-	TRBV4-3	TRBJ1-4	CASSPLGGINEKLFF	TGCGCCAGCAGCCCCCTCGGCGGTATAAATGAAAAACTGTTTTTT
-	-	TRBV7-6	TRBJ1-1	CASSLGGSNTEAFF	TGTGCCAGCAGCTTAGGGGGCTCGAACACTGAAGCTTTCTTT
TRBD2	-	TRBV30	TRBJ2-1	CAWSVRLLAGYNEQFF	TGTGCCTGGAGTGTACGGTTGCTAGCGGGTTACAATGAGCAGTTCTTC
-	-	TRBV19	TRBJ1-3	CASSITRGFSSGNTIYF	TGTGCCAGTAGTATTACGCGGGGTTTTAGCTCTGGAAACACCATATATTTT
TRBD1	-	TRBV29-1	TRBJ2-5	CSVGQLQETQYF	TGCAGCGTGGGACAGCTCCAAGAGACCCAGTACTTC
TRBD2	-	TRBV29-1	TRBJ2-5	CSVTGTRDGTQYF	TGCAGCGTGACCGGGACTAGGGATGGGACCCAGTACTTC
-	once	TRBV6-6	TRBJ1-4	CASTRDTRKLFF	TGTGCCAGCACCCGGGACACCCGAAAACTGTTTTTT
-	-	TRBV19	TRBJ1-2	CASSDRTSNYGYTF	TGTGCCAGTAGCGACAGGACTTCTAACTATGGCTACACCTTC
TRBD1	-	TRBV2	TRBJ1-5	CASSVRQGDQPQHF	TGTGCCAGCAGTGTCCGACAGGGGGATCAGCCCCAGCATTTT
TRBD1	-	TRBV6-5	TRBJ1-2	CASSRGQGRGYTF	TGTGCCAGCAGTAGAGGACAGGGCCGTGGCTACACCTTC
-	-	TRBV28	TRBJ1-2	CASSFSDRDFSYTF	TGTGCCAGCAGTTTTTCCGATCGGGACTTTAGCTACACCTTC
-	-	TRBV5-6	TRBJ2-7	CASTQTGGSYEQYF	TGTGCCAGCACCCAGACAGGCGGCTCCTACGAGCAGTACTTC
TRBD1	-	TRBV28	TRBJ2-2	CASSIGGQARYGELFF	TGTGCCAGCAGTATAGGGGGACAGGCCCGGTACGGGGAGCTGTTTTTT
TRBD1	-	TRBV14	TRBJ1-3	CASRLSDRGLLSTIYF	TGTGCCAGCAGACTCTCGGACAGGGGGCTCCTAAGCACCATATATTTT
-	few	TRBV5-6	TRBJ1-2	CASSLSANPYGYTF	TGTGCCAGCAGCTTGAGCGCGAACCCCTATGGCTACACCTTC